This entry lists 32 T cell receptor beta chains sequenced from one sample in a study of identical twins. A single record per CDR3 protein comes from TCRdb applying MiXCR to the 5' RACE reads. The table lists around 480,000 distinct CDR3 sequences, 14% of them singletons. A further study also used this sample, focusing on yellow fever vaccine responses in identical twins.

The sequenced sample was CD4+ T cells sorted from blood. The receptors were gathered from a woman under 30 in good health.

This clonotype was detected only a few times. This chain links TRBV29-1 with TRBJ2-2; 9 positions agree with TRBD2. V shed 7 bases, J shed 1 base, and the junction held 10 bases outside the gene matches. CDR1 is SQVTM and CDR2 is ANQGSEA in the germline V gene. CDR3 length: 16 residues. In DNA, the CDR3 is TGCAGCGCCTTAGCGGGAGCGGGGAAGAACACCGGGGAGCTGTTTTTT. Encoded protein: CSALAGAGKNTGELFF.

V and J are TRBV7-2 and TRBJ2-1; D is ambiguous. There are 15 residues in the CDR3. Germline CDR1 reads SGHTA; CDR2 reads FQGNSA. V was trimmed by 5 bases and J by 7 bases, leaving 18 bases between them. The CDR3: CASSATSLLGNEQFF. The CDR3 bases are TGTGCCAGCAGCGCGACCAGTCTACTGGGGAATGAGCAGTTCTTC.

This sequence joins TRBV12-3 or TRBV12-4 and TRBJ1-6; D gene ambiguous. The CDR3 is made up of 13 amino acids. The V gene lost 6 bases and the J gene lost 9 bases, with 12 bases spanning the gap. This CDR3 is CASRWGGVSPLHF. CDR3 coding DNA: TGTGCCAGCAGATGGGGAGGAGTTTCACCCCTCCACTTT.

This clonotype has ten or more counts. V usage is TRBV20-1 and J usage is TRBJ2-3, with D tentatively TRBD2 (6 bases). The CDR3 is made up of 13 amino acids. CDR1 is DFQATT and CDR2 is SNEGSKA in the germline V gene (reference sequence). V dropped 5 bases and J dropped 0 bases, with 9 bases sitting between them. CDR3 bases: TGCAGTGCTTATAGCGGAAGCACAGATACGCAGTATTTT. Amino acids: CSAYSGSTDTQYF.

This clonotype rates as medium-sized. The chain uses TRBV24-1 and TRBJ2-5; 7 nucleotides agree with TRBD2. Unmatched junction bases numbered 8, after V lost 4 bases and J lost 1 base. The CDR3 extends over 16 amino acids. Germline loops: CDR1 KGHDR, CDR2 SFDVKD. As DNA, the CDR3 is TGTGCCACCAGTGAGTCCTCCCGGGGGGTCCAAGAGACCCAGTACTTC. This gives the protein CATSESSRGVQETQYF.

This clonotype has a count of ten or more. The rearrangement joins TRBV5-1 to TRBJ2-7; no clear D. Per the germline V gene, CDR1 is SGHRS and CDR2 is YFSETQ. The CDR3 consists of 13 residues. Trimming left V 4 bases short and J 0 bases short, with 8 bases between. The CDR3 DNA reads TGCGCCAGCAGCCCCCGGAGCTCCTACGAGCAGTACTTC. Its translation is CASSPRSSYEQYF.

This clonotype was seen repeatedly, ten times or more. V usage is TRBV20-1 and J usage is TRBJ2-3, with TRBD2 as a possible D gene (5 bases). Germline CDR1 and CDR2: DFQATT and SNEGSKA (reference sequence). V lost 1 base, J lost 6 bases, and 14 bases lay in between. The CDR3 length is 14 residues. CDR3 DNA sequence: TGCAGTGCTAGAGCTCAGCGGTTGATGGATACGCAGTATTTT. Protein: CSARAQRLMDTQYF.

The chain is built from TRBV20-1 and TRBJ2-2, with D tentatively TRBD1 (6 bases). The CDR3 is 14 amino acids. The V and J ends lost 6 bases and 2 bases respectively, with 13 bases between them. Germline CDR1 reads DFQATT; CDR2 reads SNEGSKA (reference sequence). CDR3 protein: CSARGGFNTGELFF. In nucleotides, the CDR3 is TGCAGTGCCAGGGGTGGGTTTAACACCGGGGAGCTGTTTTTT.

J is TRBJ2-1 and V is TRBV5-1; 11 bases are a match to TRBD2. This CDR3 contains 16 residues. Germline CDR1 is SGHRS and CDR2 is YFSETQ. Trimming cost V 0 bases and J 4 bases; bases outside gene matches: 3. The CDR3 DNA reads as TGCGCCAGCAGCTTGGTAACTAGCGGGGGATACAATGAGCAGTTCTTC. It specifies CASSLVTSGGYNEQFF.

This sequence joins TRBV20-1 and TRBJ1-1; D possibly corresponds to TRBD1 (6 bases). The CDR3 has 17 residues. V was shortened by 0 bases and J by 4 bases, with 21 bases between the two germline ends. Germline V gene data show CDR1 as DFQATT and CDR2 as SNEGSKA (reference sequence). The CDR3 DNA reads TGCAGTGCTAGAGATCAGGGGAAAGGAGGTGGTGTCACTGAAGCTTTCTTT. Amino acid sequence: CSARDQGKGGGVTEAFF.

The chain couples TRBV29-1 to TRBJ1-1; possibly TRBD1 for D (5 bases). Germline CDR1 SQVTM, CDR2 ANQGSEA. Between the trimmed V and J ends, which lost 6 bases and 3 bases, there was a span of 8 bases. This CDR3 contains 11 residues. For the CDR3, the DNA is TGCAGCGTGGTACAGGACACTGAAGCTTTCTTT. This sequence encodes CSVVQDTEAFF. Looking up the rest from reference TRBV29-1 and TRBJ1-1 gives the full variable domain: SAVISQKPSRDICQRGTSLTIQCQVDSQVTMMFWYRQQPGQSLTLIATANQGSEATYESGFVIDKFPISRPNLTFSTLTVSNMSPEDSSIYLCSVVQDTEAFFGQGTRLTVV.

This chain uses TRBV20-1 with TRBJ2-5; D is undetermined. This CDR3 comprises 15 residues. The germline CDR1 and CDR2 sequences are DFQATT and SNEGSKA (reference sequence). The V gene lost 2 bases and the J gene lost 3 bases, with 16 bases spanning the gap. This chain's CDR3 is CSARQTSGLEETQYF. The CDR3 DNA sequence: TGCAGTGCTAGACAGACCTCAGGCCTAGAAGAGACCCAGTACTTC.

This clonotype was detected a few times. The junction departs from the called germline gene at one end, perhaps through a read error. The CDR3 DNA reads TGTGCCAGCAGCTTTCTGTCAGGGGTCTCCCACGAGCAGTACTTC. Its protein is CASSFLSGVSHEQYF. V usage is TRBV7-9 and J usage is TRBJ2-7; possible D gene TRBD1, 6 bases. Germline V gene sequence: CDR1 SEHNR, CDR2 FQNEAQ (reference sequence). CDR3 length equals 15 residues.

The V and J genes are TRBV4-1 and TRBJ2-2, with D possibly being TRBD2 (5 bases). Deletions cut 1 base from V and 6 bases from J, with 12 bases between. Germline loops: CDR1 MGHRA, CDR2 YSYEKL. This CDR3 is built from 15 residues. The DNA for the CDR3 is TGCGCCAGCAGCCAAGTCCGGGGATCATCCGGGGAGCTGTTTTTT. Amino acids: CASSQVRGSSGELFF.

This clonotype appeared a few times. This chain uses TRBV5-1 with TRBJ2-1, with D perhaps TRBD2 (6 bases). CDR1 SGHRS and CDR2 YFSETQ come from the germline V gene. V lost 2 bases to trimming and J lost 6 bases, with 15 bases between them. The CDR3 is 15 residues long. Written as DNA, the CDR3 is TGCGCCAGCAGCTTTGACCCGGGAGCGGGCAATGAGCAGTTCTTC. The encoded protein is CASSFDPGAGNEQFF.

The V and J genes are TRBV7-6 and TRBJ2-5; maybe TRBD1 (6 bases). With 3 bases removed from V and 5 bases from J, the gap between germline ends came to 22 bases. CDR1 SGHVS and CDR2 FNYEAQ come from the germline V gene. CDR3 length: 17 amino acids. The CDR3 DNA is TGTGCCAGCAGCTTCCCCTCCCATGGGGGCTTCGGGGAGACCCAGTACTTC. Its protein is CASSFPSHGGFGETQYF.

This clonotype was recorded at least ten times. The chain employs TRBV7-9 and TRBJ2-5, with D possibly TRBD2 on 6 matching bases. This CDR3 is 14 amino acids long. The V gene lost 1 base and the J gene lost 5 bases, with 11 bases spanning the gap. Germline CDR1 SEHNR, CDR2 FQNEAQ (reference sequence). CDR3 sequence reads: CASSLGPGAETQYF. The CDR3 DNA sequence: TGTGCCAGCAGCTTAGGCCCGGGAGCCGAGACCCAGTACTTC. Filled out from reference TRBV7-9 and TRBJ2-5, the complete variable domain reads DTGVSQNPRHKITKRGQNVTFRCDPISEHNRLYWYRQTLGQGPEFLTYFQNEAQLEKSRLLSDRFSAERPKGSFSTLEIQRTEQGDSAMYLCASSLGPGAETQYFGPGTRLLVL.

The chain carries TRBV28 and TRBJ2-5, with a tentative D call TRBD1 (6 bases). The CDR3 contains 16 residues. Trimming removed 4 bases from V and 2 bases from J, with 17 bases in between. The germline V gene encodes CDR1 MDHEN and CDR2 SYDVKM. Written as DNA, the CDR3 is TGTGCCAGCAGTTCCCTCGGGACACCGAAGCAAGAGACCCAGTACTTC. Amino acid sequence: CASSSLGTPKQETQYF.

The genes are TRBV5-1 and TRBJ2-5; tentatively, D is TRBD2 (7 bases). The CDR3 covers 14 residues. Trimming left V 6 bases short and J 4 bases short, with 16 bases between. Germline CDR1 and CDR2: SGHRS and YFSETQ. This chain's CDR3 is CASTGGLIAETQYF. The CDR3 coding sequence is TGCGCCAGCACCGGGGGGCTAATCGCAGAGACCCAGTACTTC.

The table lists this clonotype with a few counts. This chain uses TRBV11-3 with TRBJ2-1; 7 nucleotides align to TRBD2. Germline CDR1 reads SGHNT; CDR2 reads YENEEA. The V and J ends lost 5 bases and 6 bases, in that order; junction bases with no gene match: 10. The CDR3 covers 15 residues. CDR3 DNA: TGTGCCAGCAGCCCGGGGGGAGGCGGGCCCAATGAGCAGTTCTTC. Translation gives CASSPGGGGPNEQFF.

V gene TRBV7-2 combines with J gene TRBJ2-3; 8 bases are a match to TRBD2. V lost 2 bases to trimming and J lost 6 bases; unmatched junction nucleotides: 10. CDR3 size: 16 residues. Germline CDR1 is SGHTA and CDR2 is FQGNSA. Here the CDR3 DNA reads TGTGCCAGCAGCTTACGCGGGAGGTTGGGCAAGGATACGCAGTATTTT. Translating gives CASSLRGRLGKDTQYF.

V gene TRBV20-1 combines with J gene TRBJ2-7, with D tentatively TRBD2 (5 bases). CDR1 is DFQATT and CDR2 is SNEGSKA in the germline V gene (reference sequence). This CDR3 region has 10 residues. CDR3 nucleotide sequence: TGCAGGGCAGCCCTACGAGCGGAGTACTTC. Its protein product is CRAALRAEYF.

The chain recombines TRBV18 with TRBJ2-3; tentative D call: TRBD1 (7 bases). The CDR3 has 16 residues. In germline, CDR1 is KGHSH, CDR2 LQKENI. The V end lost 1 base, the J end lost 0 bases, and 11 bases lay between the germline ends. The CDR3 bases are TGTGCCAGCTCACCACGGAGGGGGCTTAGCACAGATACGCAGTATTTT. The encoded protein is CASSPRRGLSTDTQYF.

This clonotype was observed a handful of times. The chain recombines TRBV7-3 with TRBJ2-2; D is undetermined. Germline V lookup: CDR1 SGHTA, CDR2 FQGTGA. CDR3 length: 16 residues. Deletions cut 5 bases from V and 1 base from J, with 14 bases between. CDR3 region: CASSLGGVQNTGELFF. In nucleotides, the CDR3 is TGTGCCAGCAGCCTGGGTGGGGTGCAGAACACCGGGGAGCTGTTTTTT.

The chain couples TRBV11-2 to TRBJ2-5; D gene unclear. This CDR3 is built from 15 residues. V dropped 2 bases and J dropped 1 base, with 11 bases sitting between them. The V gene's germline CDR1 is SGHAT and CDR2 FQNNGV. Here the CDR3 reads CASSLSDGPQETQYF. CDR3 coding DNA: TGTGCCAGCAGCTTATCGGACGGTCCCCAAGAGACCCAGTACTTC.

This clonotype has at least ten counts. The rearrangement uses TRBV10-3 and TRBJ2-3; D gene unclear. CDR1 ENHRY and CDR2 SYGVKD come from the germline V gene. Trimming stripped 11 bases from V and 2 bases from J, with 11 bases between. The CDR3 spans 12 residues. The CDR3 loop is CASLVVTDTQYF. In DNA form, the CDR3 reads TGTGCCTCATTAGTTGTCACAGATACGCAGTATTTT.

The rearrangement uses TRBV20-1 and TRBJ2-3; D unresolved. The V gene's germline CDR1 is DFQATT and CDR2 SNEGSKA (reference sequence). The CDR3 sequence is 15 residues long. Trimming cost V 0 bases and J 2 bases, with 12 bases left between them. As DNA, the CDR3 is TGCAGTGCTAGAGATCGCAGGCGAAACACAGATACGCAGTATTTT. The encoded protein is CSARDRRRNTDTQYF.

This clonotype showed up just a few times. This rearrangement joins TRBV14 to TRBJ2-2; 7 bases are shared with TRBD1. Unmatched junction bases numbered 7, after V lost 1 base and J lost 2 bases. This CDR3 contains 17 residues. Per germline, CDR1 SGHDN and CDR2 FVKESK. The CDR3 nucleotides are TGTGCCAGCAGCCAAGCCTTTGGGACAGTTAACACCGGGGAGCTGTTTTTT. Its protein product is CASSQAFGTVNTGELFF. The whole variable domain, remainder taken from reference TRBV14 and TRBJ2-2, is EAGVTQFPSHSVIEKGQTVTLRCDPISGHDNLYWYRRVMGKEIKFLLHFVKESKQDESGMPNNRFLAERTGGTYSTLKVQPAELEDSGVYFCASSQAFGTVNTGELFFGEGSRLTVL.

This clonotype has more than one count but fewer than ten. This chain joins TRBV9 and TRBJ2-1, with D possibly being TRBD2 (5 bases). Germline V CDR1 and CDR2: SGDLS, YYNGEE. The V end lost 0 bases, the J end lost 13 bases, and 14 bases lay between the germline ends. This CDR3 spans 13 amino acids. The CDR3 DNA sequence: TGTGCCAGCAGCGTAGACGCGGGTCCCTATCAGTTCTTC. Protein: CASSVDAGPYQFF.

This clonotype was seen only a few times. As DNA, the CDR3 is TGCGCCAGCACCCCAGGCAATGAGCAGTTCTTC. Encoded protein: CASTPGNEQFF. J is TRBJ2-1 and V is TRBV10-2; D is uncertain. Trimming removed 7 bases at V and 6 bases at J, with 7 bases between. In germline, CDR1 is WSHSY, CDR2 SAAADI. The CDR3 contains 11 residues.

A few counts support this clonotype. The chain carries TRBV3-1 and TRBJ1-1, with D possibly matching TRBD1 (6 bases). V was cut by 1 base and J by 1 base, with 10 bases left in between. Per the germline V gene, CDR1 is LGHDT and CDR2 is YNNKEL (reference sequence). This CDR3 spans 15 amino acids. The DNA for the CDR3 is TGTGCCAGCAGCCAAGCAGGGGTCCAGAACACTGAAGCTTTCTTT. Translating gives CASSQAGVQNTEAFF.

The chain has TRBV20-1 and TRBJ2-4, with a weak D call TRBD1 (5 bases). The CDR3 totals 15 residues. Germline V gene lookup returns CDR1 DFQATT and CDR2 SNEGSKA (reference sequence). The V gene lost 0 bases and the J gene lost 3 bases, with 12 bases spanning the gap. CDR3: CSARDQDTLKNIQYF. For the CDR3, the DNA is TGCAGTGCTAGAGACCAGGACACTCTCAAAAACATTCAGTACTTC.